This TCR beta chain was obtained from a study of cytomegalovirus exposure and HLA in healthy donors. Germline lookup yields CDR1 MDHEN and CDR2 SYDVKM. This CDR3 contains 14 residues. Between the trimmed V and J ends, which lost 7 bases and 1 base, there was a span of 8 bases. The PCR was carried out with 60 Vbeta primers and 13 Jbeta primers. Produced via immunoSEQ multiplex PCR; TCRdb's table is partial and in-frame only. The data hold around 110,000 clones, with 70% to 85% observed a single time. Input material: PBMCs. V is TRBV28 and J is TRBJ2-6, with unresolved D. This receptor was obtained from a boy aged 5-17 years in good health and CMV-seronegative. This CDR3 reads CASNARSGANVLTF. Written as DNA, the CDR3 is TGTGCCAGCAACGCCCGGTCTGGGGCCAACGTCCTGACTTTC.